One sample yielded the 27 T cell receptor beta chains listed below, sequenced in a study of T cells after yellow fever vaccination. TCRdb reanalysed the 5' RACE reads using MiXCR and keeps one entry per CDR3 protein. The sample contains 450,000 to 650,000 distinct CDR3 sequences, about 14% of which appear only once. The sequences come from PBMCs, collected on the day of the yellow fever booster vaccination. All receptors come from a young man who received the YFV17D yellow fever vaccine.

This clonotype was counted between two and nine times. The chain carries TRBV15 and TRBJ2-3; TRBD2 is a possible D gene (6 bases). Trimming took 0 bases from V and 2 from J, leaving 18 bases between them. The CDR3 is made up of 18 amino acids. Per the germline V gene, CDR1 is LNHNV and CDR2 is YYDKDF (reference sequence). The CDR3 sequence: CATSRDTSRGGITDTQYF. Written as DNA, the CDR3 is TGTGCCACCAGCAGAGATACTTCAAGGGGCGGGATCACAGATACGCAGTATTTT.

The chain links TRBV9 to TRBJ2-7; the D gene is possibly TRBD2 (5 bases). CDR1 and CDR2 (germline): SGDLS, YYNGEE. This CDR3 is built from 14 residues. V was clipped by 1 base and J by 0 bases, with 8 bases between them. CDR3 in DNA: TGTGCCAGCAGCGTAACTAGTACCTCCTACGAGCAGTACTTC. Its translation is CASSVTSTSYEQYF.

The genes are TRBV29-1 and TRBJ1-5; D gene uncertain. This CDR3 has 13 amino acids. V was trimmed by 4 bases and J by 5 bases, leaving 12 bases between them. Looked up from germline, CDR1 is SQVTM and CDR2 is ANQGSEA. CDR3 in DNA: TGCAGCGTTGGACTCGGGGTAGATCAGCCCCAGCATTTT. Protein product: CSVGLGVDQPQHF.

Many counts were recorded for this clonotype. This CDR3 is CASSVGQSAGGIQETQYF. DNA of the CDR3: TGTGCCAGCAGCGTAGGACAGTCAGCGGGAGGAATCCAAGAGACCCAGTACTTC. The chain combines TRBV9 with TRBJ2-5; 9 bases map to TRBD2. Germline V gene sequence: CDR1 SGDLS, CDR2 YYNGEE. The V gene end was trimmed by 0 bases and the J gene end by 1 base; junction bases not matched to a gene: 10. The CDR3 is 18 amino acids.

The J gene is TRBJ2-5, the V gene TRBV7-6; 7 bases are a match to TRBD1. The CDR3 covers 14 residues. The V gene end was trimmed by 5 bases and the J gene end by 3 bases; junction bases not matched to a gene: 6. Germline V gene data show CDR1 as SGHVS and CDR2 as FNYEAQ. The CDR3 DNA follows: TGTGCCAGCAGCGCTACAGGGGCCAAAGAGACCCAGTACTTC. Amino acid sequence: CASSATGAKETQYF.

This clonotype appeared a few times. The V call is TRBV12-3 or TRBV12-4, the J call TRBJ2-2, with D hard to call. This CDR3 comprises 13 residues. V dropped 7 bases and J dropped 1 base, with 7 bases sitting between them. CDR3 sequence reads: CASTQMNTGELFF. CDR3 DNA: TGTGCCAGCACCCAAATGAACACCGGGGAGCTGTTTTTT.

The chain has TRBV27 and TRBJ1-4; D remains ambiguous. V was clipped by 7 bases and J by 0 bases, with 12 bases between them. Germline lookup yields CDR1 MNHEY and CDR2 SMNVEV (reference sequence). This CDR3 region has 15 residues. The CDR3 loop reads CASNPETATNEKLFF. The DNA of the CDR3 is TGTGCCAGCAACCCGGAGACTGCAACTAATGAAAAACTGTTTTTT.

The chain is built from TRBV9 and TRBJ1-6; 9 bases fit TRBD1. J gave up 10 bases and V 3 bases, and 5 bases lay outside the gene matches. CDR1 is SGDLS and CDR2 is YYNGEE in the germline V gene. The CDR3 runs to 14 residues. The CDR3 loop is CASSEQGAGSPLHF. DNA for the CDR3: TGTGCCAGCAGCGAACAGGGGGCCGGCTCACCCCTCCACTTT.

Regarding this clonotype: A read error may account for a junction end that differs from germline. As DNA, the CDR3 is TGCAGCGCTATTTATCGAGATGCAGATACGCAGTATTTT. Translating it yields CSAIYRDADTQYF. The V call is TRBV20-1, the J call TRBJ2-3, with no clear D. Germline-derived CDR1 and CDR2 are DFQATT and SNEGSKA (reference sequence). This CDR3 is 13 amino acids long.

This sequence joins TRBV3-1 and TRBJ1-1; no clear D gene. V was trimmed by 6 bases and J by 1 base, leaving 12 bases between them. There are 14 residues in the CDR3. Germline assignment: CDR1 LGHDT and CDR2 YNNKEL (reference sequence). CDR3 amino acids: CASSRDGKNTEAFF. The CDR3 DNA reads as TGTGCCAGCAGTCGCGACGGGAAGAACACTGAAGCTTTCTTT.

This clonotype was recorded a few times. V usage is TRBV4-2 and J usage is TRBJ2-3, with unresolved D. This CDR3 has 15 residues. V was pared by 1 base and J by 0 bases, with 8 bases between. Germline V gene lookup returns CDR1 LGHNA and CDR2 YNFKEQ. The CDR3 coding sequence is TGTGCCAGCAGCCAAGTCGCTTATAGCACAGATACGCAGTATTTT. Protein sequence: CASSQVAYSTDTQYF.

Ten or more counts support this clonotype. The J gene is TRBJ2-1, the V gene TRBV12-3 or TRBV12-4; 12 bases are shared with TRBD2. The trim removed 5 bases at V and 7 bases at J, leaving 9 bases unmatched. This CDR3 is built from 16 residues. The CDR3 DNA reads TGTGCCAGCAGTCGACCAACTAGCGGGAGGAGTAATGAGCAGTTCTTC. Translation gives CASSRPTSGRSNEQFF.

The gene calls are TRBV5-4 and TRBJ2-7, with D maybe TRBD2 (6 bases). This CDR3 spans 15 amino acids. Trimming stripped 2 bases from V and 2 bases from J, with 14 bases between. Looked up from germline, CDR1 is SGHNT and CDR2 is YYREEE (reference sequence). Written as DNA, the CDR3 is TGTGCCAGCAGCTTAGTCGGGGGAGGACCCTACGAGCAGTACTTC. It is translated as CASSLVGGGPYEQYF.

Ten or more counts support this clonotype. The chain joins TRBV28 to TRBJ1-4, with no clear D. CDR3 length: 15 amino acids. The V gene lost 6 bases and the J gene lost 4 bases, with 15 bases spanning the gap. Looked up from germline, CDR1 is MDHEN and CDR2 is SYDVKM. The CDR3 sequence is CASRVFSRSNEKLFF. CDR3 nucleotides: TGTGCCAGCAGGGTTTTCAGCCGGAGTAATGAAAAACTGTTTTTT. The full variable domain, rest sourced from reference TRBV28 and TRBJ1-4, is DVKVTQSSRYLVKRTGEKVFLECVQDMDHENMFWYRQDPGLGLRLIYFSYDVKMKEKGDIPEGYSVSREKKERFSLILESASTNQTSMYLCASRVFSRSNEKLFFGSGTQLSVL.

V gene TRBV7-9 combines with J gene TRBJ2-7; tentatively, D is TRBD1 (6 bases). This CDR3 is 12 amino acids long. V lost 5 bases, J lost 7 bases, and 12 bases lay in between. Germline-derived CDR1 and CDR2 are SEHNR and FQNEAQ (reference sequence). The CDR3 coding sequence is TGTGCCAGCAGCCCGGACAGTCGGGAGCAGTACTTC. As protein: CASSPDSREQYF.

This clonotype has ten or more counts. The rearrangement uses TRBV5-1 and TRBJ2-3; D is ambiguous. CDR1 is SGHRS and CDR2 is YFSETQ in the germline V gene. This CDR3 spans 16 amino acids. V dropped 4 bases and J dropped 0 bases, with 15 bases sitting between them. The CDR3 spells CASSVSGTTSTDTQYF. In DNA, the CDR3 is TGCGCCAGCAGCGTCTCTGGAACAACTAGCACAGATACGCAGTATTTT.

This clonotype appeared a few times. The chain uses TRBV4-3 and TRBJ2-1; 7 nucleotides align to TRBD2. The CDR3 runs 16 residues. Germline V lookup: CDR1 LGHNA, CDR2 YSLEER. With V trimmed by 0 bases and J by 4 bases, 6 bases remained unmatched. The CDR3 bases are TGCGCCAGCAGCCAAGACCCCGGGAGGACGTACAATGAGCAGTTCTTC. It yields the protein CASSQDPGRTYNEQFF.

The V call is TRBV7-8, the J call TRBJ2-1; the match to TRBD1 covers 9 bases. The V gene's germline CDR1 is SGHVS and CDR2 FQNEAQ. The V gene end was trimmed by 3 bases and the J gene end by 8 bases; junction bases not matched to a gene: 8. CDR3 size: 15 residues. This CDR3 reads CASSLGQGLGYEQFF. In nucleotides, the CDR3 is TGTGCCAGCAGCTTGGGACAGGGACTCGGGTATGAGCAGTTCTTC.

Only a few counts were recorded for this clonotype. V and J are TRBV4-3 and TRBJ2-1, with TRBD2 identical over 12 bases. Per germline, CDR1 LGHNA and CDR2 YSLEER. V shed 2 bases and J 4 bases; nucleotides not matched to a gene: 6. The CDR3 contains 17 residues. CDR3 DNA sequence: TGCGCCAGCAGCCAACCGACTAGCGGGAGTCTATACAATGAGCAGTTCTTC. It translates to CASSQPTSGSLYNEQFF.

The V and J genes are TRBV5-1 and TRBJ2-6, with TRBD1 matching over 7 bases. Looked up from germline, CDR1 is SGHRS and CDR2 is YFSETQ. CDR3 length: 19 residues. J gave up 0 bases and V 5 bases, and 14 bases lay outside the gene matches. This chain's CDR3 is CASRAYWDRQNSGANVLTF. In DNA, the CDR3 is TGCGCCAGCAGAGCTTACTGGGACAGACAGAACTCTGGGGCCAACGTCCTGACTTTC.

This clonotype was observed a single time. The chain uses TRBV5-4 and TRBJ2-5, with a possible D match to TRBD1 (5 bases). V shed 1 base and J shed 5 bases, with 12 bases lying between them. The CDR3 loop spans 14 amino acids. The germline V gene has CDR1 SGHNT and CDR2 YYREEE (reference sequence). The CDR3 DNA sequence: TGTGCCAGCAGCTTGTCGGACACCCCGGAGACCCAGTACTTC. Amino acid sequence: CASSLSDTPETQYF.

CDR3 loop: CSARDGREITDTQYF. The DNA for the CDR3 is TGCAGTGCTAGAGACGGGCGGGAGATCACAGATACGCAGTATTTT. V and J are TRBV20-1 and TRBJ2-3; TRBD2 matches at 7 bases. The CDR3 sequence is 15 residues long. Germline-derived CDR1 and CDR2 are DFQATT and SNEGSKA (reference sequence). With V trimmed by 0 bases and J by 2 bases, 5 bases remained unmatched.

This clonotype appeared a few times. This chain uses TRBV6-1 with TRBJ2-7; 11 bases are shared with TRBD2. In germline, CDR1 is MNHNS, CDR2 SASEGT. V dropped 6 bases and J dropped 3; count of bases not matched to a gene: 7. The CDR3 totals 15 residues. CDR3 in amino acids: CASRNGGLADYEQYF. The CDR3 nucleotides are TGTGCCAGCAGAAACGGGGGACTAGCGGACTACGAGCAGTACTTC.

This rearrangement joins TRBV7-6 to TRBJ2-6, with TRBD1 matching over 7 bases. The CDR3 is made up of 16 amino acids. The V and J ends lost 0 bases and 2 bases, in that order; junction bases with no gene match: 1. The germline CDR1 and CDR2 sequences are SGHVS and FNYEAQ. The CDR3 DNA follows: TGTGCCAGCAGCTTAGCAGGGGGCCCTGGGGCCAACGTCCTGACTTTC. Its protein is CASSLAGGPGANVLTF.

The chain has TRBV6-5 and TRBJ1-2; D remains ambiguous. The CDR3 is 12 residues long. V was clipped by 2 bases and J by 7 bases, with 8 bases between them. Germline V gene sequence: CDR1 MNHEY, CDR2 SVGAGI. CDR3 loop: CASSYPAGGYTF. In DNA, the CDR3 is TGTGCCAGCAGTTACCCCGCTGGTGGCTACACCTTC.

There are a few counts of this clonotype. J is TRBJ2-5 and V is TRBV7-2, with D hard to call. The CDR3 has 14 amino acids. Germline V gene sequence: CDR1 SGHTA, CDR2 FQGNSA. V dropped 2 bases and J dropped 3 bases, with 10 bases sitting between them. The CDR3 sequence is CASSLSGVEETQYF. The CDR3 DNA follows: TGTGCCAGCAGCTTATCCGGTGTAGAAGAGACCCAGTACTTC.

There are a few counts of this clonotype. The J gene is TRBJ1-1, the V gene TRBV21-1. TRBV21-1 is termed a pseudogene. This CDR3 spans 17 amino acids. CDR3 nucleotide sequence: TGTGCCAGCAGCAAAGCGTATAAAGGACGGGTACCTACTGAAGCTTTCTTT. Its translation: CASSKAYKGRVPTEAFF.